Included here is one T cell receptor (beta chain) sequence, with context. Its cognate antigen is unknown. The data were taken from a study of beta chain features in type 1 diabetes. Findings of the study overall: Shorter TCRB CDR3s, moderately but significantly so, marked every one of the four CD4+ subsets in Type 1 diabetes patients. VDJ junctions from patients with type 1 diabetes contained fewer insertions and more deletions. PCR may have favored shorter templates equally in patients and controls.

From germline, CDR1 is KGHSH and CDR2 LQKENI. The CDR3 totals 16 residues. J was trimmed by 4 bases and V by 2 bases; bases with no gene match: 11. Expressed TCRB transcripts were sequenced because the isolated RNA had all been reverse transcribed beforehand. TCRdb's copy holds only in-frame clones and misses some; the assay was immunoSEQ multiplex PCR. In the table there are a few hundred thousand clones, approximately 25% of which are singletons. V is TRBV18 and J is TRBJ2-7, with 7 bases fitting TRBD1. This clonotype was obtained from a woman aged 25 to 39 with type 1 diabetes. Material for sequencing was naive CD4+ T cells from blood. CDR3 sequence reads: CASSPYAGTDYYEQYF. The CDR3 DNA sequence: TGTGCCAGCTCACCATACGCCGGGACAGACTATTACGAGCAGTACTTC.